These T cell receptor beta chains were read from a single sample in a study of human T cells and chemical hapten exposure. Each CDR3 protein gets one entry after TCRdb re-called the RACE reads with MiXCR. The sample records 180,000 or so distinct CDR3 sequences, around 30% being singletons. Sequencing used whole blood, obtained in connection with sensitization to the hapten diphenylcyclopropenone (DPC). The source of these receptors is a woman under 40 with alopecia areata. Some clones in this sample may be carry-over from other donors' samples. CDR3s include the opening cysteine and the closing phenylalanine or tryptophan. D genes are given only for firm matches. Size is omitted from some rows. Given values are once, few, many or a class for expanded clones.

V gene	D gene	clone size	J gene	CDR3 DNA	CDR3 protein
TRBV12-3/TRBV12-4	.	.	TRBJ2-3	TGTGCCAGCAGCTTAGGGGGGCAGGATACGCAGTATTTT	CASSLGGQDTQYF
TRBV4-1	.	.	TRBJ2-1	TGCGCCAGCAGCCAGGATCACGGGGATGAGCAGTTCTTC	CASSQDHGDEQFF
TRBV20-1	TRBD2	few	TRBJ2-7	TGCAGTGCTAGATCTGGACTAGCGGGAGCTCGGGAGCAGTACTTC	CSARSGLAGAREQYF
TRBV4-3	TRBD2	.	TRBJ2-7	TGCGCCAGCAGCCAAGCCCCGGGGGGGGGAAGTTCGAACTACGAGCAGTACTTC	CASSQAPGGGSSNYEQYF
TRBV30	.	.	TRBJ1-5	TGTGCCTGGGCCGATGACAGGTTAAATCAGCCCCAGCATTTT	CAWADDRLNQPQHF
TRBV5-4	TRBD2	once	TRBJ2-3	TGTGCCAGCAGCCCCGGGACTAGCGGGAGTGTAAAGGTAGATACGCAGTATTTT	CASSPGTSGSVKVDTQYF
TRBV6-2/TRBV6-3	.	.	TRBJ2-3	TGTGCCAGCAGGCCGGAAGGGGCTGCAGATACGCAGTATTTT	CASRPEGAADTQYF
TRBV18	.	few	TRBJ1-1	TGTGCCAGCTCATCCAAGACGAACACTGAAGCTTTCTTT	CASSSKTNTEAFF
TRBV29-1	TRBD2	.	TRBJ2-1	TGCAGCGTGGGGGGCGGGACTAGCGAGTACAATGAGCAGTTCTTC	CSVGGGTSEYNEQFF
TRBV12-3/TRBV12-4	TRBD1	.	TRBJ2-4	TGTGCCAGCAGCCCCCGGGACAGGGAAAACATTCAGTACTTC	CASSPRDRENIQYF
TRBV20-1	TRBD1	many	TRBJ1-5	TGCAGTGCTAGAGCCAGGGGGGACCGGGTAGATCAGCCCCAGCATTTT	CSARARGDRVDQPQHF
TRBV10-3	.	.	TRBJ1-1	TGTGCCATCAGTGACCAAGGACGGAAGAACACTGAAGCTTTCTTT	CAISDQGRKNTEAFF
TRBV25-1	.	.	TRBJ2-7	TGTGCCAGCAGTGATCCCTTCAACGAGCAGTACTTC	CASSDPFNEQYF
TRBV28	TRBD1	.	TRBJ1-5	TGTGCCAGCAGGCGGACAGGGGGAATCCAGCCCCAGCATTTT	CASRRTGGIQPQHF